This is a list of T cell receptor beta chains from one sample in a study of blood T cell repertoires in COVID-19. Clones were sequenced by immunoSEQ multiplex PCR, and TCRdb holds only the in-frame ones, with some missing. Seen here are roughly 500,000 clones, around nine tenths observed once, and the top ten hold around 8%. Sequences were obtained from PBMCs or T cells enriched from blood (not recorded which). These receptors were obtained from a woman aged 60-70 years who had recovered from COVID-19. The CDR3 runs from the conserved cysteine through the conserved F or W. D genes are given only for firm matches. Size values are once, few and many counts, or a class for expanded clones, and some rows have none.

j_call | d_call | clone_size | v_call | cdr3_length | cdr3_nt | cdr3_aa
TRBJ1-2 | - | - | TRBV6-2/TRBV6-3 | 16 | TGTGCCAGCAGTCCGTGGGGGGTTGCAGCTAACTATGGCTACACCTTC | CASSPWGVAANYGYTF
TRBJ1-5 | - | - | TRBV2 | 17 | TGTGCCAGCAGTGATTCCAGGTACATCTATAGCAATCAGCCCCAGCATTTT | CASSDSRYIYSNQPQHF
TRBJ2-1 | TRBD1 | - | TRBV18 | 16 | TGTGCCAGCTCATTATCCGGGACAGGTGCACCCAATGAGCAGTTCTTC | CASSLSGTGAPNEQFF
TRBJ2-3 | TRBD2 | - | TRBV4-2 | 15 | TGTGCCAGCAGCCAAGAAACTAGCGGGGGAGGTACGCAGTATTTT | CASSQETSGGGTQYF
TRBJ2-3 | - | once | TRBV5-5 | 15 | TGTGCCAGCAGCTTGGGAGGGGGTTTCACAGATACGCAGTATTTT | CASSLGGGFTDTQYF
TRBJ1-2 | TRBD1 | - | TRBV7-2 | 16 | TGTGCCAGCAGCTTGACACCGGGACAGTCTAACTATGGCTACACCTTC | CASSLTPGQSNYGYTF
TRBJ2-2 | TRBD1 | - | TRBV2 | 14 | TGTGCCAGCAGTGGACAGGGTGAAACCGGGGAGCTGTTTTTT | CASSGQGETGELFF
TRBJ2-7 | TRBD1 | - | TRBV4-1 | 15 | TGCGCCAGCAGCCAAGATCTTCGCTCAGGGGGCGAGCAGTACTTC | CASSQDLRSGGEQYF
TRBJ2-6 | - | - | TRBV19 | 16 | TGTGCCAGTAGTATTCTATCCGGGACTGGGGCCAACGTCCTGACTTTC | CASSILSGTGANVLTF
TRBJ1-6 | - | - | TRBV27 | 14 | TGTGCCACCTCGGGGGGCTCCTATAATTCACCCCTCCACTTT | CATSGGSYNSPLHF
TRBJ2-7 | TRBD2 | once | TRBV6-1 | 15 | TGTGCCAGCAGTGAAGCTTCCTTGGGCGGGGGGTCGGAGTACTTC | CASSEASLGGGSEYF
TRBJ1-5 | TRBD1 | - | TRBV6-2/TRBV6-3 | 15 | TGTGCCAGCAGCCGTACAGGGGGCCCCAATCAGCCCCAGCATTTT | CASSRTGGPNQPQHF
TRBJ2-1 | - | - | TRBV2 | 14 | TGTGCCAGCAGTAGCTTAAGACACGTCAATGAGCAGTTCTTC | CASSSLRHVNEQFF
TRBJ1-4 | - | once | TRBV7-9 | 15 | TGTGCCAGCAGCTTACTGTCCCTCACTAATGAAAAACTGTTTTTT | CASSLLSLTNEKLFF
TRBJ1-6 | - | - | TRBV12-3/TRBV12-4 | 12 | TGTGCCAGCAGTTTCATGAATTCACCCCTCCACTTT | CASSFMNSPLHF
TRBJ2-5 | TRBD1 | - | TRBV5-1 | 14 | TGCGCCAGCAGCTGGGAGACAGGGGGCGAGACCCAGTACTTC | CASSWETGGETQYF
TRBJ1-2 | - | - | TRBV2 | 13 | TGTGCCAGCAGTGTCGCAGGGCCTTATGGCTACACCTTC | CASSVAGPYGYTF
TRBJ1-2 | TRBD1 | - | TRBV4-1 | 16 | TGCGCCAGCAGCCGCTTGGGACAGGGCCTATCTCCTGGCTACACCTTC | CASSRLGQGLSPGYTF
TRBJ2-2 | TRBD1 | many | TRBV6-5 | 15 | TGTGCCAGCAGCCACGGGACAGGACGGGCCGGGGAGCTGTTTTTT | CASSHGTGRAGELFF
TRBJ2-3 | - | - | TRBV24-1 | 14 | TGTGCCACCAGTGAGTCAGGATGGGCAGATACGCAGTATTTT | CATSESGWADTQYF
TRBJ1-2 | - | - | TRBV7-2 | 17 | TGTGCCAGCAGCTTAGCGGGATTCGGGGGGTTCAGGGCTGGCTACACCTTC | CASSLAGFGGFRAGYTF
TRBJ2-7 | - | few | TRBV4-1 | 14 | TGCGCCAGCAGCCCAGGAGCAGGGACCTACGAGCAGTACTTC | CASSPGAGTYEQYF
TRBJ1-3 | - | - | TRBV19 | 16 | TGTGCCAGTAGTATAGAGGCCATATCCTCTGGAAACACCATATATTTT | CASSIEAISSGNTIYF
TRBJ1-2 | TRBD1 | few | TRBV12-5 | 15 | TGTGCTAGTGGTTTGGCCCATCCGGGACAGGGTGTCTACACCTTC | CASGLAHPGQGVYTF
TRBJ2-3 | - | - | TRBV7-2 | 14 | TGTGCCAGCAGCCCTTGGGAGGGCACAGATACGCAGTATTTT | CASSPWEGTDTQYF
TRBJ1-1 | TRBD1 | - | TRBV9 | 16 | TGTGCCAGCAGCGGTGACAGGGGTCCCTTGGGTACTGAAGCTTTCTTT | CASSGDRGPLGTEAFF
TRBJ1-1 | TRBD1 | - | TRBV24-1 | 14 | TGTGCCACCAGTGGGAGACAGGGGGACACTGAAGCTTTCTTT | CATSGRQGDTEAFF
TRBJ2-7 | TRBD2 | - | TRBV6-1 | 15 | TGTGCCAGCAGTGAGGCTCTAGCGGGGCCCTACGAGCAGTACTTC | CASSEALAGPYEQYF
TRBJ1-5 | - | - | TRBV19 | 13 | TGTGCCACCAGGACAGCTAGCAATCAGCCCCAGCATTTT | CATRTASNQPQHF
TRBJ2-3 | - | - | TRBV29-1 | 12 | TGCAGCGTTCGACAGGACACAGATACGCAGTATTTT | CSVRQDTDTQYF
TRBJ1-2 | - | - | TRBV19 | 11 | TGTGCCAGTAGTAAGGGAGGGGGCTACACCTTC | CASSKGGGYTF
TRBJ2-7 | - | - | TRBV20-1 | 21 | TGCAGTGCTAGTTATCCCCCTGCATCTTACTGGAGCGGAGGGAGCTCCTACGAGCAGTACTTC | CSASYPPASYWSGGSSYEQYF
TRBJ2-4 | - | - | TRBV29-1 | 12 | TGCAGCGTTGCAGGGGCCGGTAACATTCAGTACTTC | CSVAGAGNIQYF
TRBJ1-6 | TRBD1 | - | TRBV19 | 16 | TGTGCCAGTAGTATATTACTAAGGACAGGGAGTTCACCCCTCCACTTT | CASSILLRTGSSPLHF
TRBJ2-3 | TRBD2 | - | TRBV3-1/TRBV3-2 | 18 | TGTGCCAGCAGCCAAGGATTAACTAGCGGGGGCTACACAGATACGCAGTATTTT | CASSQGLTSGGYTDTQYF
TRBJ1-5 | - | - | TRBV19 | 15 | TGTGCCAGTAGTATTGTACCCGGAGGGAATCAGCCCCAGCATTTT | CASSIVPGGNQPQHF
TRBJ1-4 | TRBD1 | - | TRBV18 | 17 | TGTGCCAGCTCACCCCGGGGACAGGGGGCTTCTAATGAAAAACTGTTTTTT | CASSPRGQGASNEKLFF
TRBJ2-5 | TRBD1 | - | TRBV19 | 14 | TGTGCCAGTAGTACAAGAACAGGGGTGGAGACCCAGTACTTC | CASSTRTGVETQYF
TRBJ2-4 | TRBD1 | once | TRBV7-9 | 14 | TGTGCCAGCAGCCTAGGGACAGGTCTTTCAATTCAGTACTTC | CASSLGTGLSIQYF
TRBJ2-7 | - | - | TRBV27 | 13 | TGTGCCAGCAGTTTGGGGGGGGCGGGGGAGCAGTACTTC | CASSLGGAGEQYF
TRBJ1-2 | TRBD1 | - | TRBV27 | 13 | TGTGCCAGCAGGGGACAGGGACGGGCGACCTACACCTTC | CASRGQGRATYTF
TRBJ2-1 | TRBD1 | - | TRBV7-6 | 15 | TGTGCCAGCAGCTTGGGGACAGGGGGTAACAATGAGCAGTTCTTC | CASSLGTGGNNEQFF
TRBJ1-4 | TRBD1 | - | TRBV24-1 | 15 | TGTGCCACCAGTGACCCCGGGACAGGAGGTGAAAAACTGTTTTTT | CATSDPGTGGEKLFF
TRBJ1-2 | TRBD1 | few | TRBV2 | 15 | TGTGCCAGCAGCATTAGAACAGGGGGCGACTATGGCTACACCTTC | CASSIRTGGDYGYTF
TRBJ2-1 | - | - | TRBV21-1 | 15 | TGTGCCAGCAACTCGGGACAGACTATCTACAATGAGCAGTTCTTC | CASNSGQTIYNEQFF
TRBJ1-2 | - | - | TRBV12-3/TRBV12-4 | 13 | TGTGCCAGCAGTTTGACGGAGTTCTATGGCTACACCTTC | CASSLTEFYGYTF
TRBJ1-6 | - | once | TRBV27 | 15 | TGTGCCAGCAGCCTCGGGAGCGGGGGGAATTCACCCCTCCACTTT | CASSLGSGGNSPLHF